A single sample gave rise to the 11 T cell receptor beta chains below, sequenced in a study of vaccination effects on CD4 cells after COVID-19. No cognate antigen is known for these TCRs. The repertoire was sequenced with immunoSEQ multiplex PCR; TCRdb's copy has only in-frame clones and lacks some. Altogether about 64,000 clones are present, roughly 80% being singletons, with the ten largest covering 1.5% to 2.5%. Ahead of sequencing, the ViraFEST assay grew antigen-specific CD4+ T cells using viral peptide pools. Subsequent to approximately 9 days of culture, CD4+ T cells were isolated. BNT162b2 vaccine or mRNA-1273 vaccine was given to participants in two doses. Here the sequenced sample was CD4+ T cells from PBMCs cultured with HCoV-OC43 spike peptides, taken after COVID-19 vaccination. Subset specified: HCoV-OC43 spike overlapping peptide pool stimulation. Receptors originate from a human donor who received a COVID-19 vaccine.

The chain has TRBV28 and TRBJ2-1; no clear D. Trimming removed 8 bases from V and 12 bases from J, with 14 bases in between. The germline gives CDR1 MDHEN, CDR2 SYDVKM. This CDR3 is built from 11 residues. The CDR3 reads CASGVARMQFF. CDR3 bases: TGTGCCAGCGGGGTGGCTAGAATGCAGTTCTTC.

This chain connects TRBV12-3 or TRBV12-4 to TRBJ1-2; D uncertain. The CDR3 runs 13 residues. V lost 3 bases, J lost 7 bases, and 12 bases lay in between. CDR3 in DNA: TGTGCCAGCAGTTTGAGAAGGGTCGGTGGCTACACCTTC. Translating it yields CASSLRRVGGYTF.

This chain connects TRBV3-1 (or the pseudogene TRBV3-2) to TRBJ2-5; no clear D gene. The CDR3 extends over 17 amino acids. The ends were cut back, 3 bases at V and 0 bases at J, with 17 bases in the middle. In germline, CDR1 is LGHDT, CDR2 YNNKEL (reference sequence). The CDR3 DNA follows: TGTGCCAGCAGCCATCCAAACCGTCCCCTGTACCAAGAGACCCAGTACTTC. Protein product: CASSHPNRPLYQETQYF.

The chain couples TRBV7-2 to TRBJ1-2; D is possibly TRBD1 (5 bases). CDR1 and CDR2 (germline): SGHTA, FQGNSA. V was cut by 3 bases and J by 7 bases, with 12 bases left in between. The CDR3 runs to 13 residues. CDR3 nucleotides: TGTGCCAGCAGCTTCGGGGGAGCCGGTGGCTACACCTTC. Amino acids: CASSFGGAGGYTF.

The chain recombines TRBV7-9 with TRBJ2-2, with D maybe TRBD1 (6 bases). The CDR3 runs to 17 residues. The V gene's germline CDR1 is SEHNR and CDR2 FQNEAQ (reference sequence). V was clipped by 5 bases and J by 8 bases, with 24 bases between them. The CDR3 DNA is TGTGCCAGCAGCAACAAGACAAGGCTAGCCAGGGGTGGGGAGCTGTTTTTT. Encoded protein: CASSNKTRLARGGELFF.

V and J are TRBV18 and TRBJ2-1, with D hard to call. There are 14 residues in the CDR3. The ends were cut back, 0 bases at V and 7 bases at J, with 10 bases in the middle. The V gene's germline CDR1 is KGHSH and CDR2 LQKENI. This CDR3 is CASSPPKSVNEQFF. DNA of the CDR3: TGTGCCAGCTCACCACCGAAATCGGTGAATGAGCAGTTCTTC.

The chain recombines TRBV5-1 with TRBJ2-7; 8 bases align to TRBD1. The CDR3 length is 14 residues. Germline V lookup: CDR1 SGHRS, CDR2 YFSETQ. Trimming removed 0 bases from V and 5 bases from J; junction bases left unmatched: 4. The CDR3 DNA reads TGCGCCAGCAGCTTGGCAGGACAGGGCGACGAGCAGTACGTC. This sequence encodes CASSLAGQGDEQYV.

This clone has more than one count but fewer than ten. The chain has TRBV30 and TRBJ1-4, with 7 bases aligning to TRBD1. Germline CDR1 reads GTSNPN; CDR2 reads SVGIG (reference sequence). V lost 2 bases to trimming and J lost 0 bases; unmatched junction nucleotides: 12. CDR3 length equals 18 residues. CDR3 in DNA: TGTGCCTGGAGTCTGAAACAGGGGCAGATGGCAACTAATGAAAAACTGTTTTTT. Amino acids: CAWSLKQGQMATNEKLFF.

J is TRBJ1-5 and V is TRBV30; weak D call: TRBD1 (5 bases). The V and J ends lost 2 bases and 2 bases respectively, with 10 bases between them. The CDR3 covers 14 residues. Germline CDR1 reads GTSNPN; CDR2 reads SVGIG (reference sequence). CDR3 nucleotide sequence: TGTGCCTGGAGTAGACGGGGCGGCAATCAGCCCCAGCATTTT. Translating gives CAWSRRGGNQPQHF.

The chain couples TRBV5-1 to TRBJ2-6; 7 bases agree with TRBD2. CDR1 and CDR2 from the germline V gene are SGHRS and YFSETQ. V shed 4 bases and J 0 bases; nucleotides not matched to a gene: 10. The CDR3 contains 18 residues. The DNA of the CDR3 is TGCGCCAGCAGCCCCAGGGAGGGCCGATACTCTGGGGCCAACGTCCTGACTTTC. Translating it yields CASSPREGRYSGANVLTF.

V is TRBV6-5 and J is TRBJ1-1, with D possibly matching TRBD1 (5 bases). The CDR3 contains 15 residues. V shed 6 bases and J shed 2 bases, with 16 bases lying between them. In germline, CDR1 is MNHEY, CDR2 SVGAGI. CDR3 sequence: CASRVPGGANTEAFF. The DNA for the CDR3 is TGTGCCAGCAGGGTACCAGGAGGGGCAAACACTGAAGCTTTCTTT.